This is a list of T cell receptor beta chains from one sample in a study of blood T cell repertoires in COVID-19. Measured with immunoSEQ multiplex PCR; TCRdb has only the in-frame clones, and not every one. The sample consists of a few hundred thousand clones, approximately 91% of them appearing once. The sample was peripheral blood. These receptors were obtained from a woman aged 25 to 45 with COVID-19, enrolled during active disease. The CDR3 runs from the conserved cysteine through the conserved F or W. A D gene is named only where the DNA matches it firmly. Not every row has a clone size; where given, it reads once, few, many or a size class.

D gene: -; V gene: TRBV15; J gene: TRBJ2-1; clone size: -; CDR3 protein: CATSAGTYNEQFF; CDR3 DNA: TGTGCCACCAGTGCCGGGACCTACAATGAGCAGTTCTTC
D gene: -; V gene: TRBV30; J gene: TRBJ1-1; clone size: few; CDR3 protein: CAWRRLSGEAFF; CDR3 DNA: TGTGCCTGGAGAAGATTGTCGGGTGAAGCTTTCTTT
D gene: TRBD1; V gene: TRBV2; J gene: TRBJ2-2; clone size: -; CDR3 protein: CASRTGTGNTGELFF; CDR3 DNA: TGTGCCAGCAGAACCGGGACAGGGAACACCGGGGAGCTGTTTTTT
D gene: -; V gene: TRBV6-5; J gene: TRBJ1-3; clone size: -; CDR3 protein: CASGGAFSSGNTIYF; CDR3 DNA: TGTGCCAGCGGGGGGGCTTTCAGCTCTGGAAACACCATATATTTT
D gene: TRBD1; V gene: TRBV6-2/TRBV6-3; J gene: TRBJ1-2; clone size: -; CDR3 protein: CASSSSGTGGGYTF; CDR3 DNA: TGTGCCAGCAGTTCTTCCGGGACAGGGGGCGGCTACACCTTC
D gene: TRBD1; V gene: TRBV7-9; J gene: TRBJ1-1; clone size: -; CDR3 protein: CASSLRTGSEAFF; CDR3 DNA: TGTGCCAGCAGCTTACGGACAGGGAGTGAAGCTTTCTTT
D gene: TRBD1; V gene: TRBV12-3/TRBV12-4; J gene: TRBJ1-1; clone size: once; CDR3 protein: CASSRQGDTEAFF; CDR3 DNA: TGTGCCAGCAGTCGGCAGGGGGACACTGAAGCTTTCTTT
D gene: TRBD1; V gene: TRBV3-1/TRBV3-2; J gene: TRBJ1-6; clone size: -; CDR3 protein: CASSQDHQGAAPLHF; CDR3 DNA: TGTGCCAGCAGCCAAGATCACCAGGGGGCGGCACCCCTCCACTTT
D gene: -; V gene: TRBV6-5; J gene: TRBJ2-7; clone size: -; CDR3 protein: CASSRDGGVEQYF; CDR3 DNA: TGTGCCAGCAGTCGCGATGGAGGGGTTGAGCAGTACTTC
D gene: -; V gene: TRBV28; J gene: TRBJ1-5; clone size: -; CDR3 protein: CASTPVSNQPQHF; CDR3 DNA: TGTGCCAGCACCCCGGTAAGCAATCAGCCCCAGCATTTT
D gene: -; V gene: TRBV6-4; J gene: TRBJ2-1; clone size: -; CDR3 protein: CASSGRLVLGEINEQFF; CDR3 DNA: TGTGCCAGCAGTGGACGACTAGTTTTAGGGGAAATCAATGAGCAGTTCTTC
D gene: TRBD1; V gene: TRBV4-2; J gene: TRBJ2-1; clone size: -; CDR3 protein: CASSRDSYNEQFF; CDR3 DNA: TGTGCCAGCAGCCGGGACAGCTACAATGAGCAGTTCTTC
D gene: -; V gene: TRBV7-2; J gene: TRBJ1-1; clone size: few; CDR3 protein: CASSLTSPGPEAFF; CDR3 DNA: TGTGCCAGCAGCTTGACAAGTCCCGGTCCTGAAGCTTTCTTT
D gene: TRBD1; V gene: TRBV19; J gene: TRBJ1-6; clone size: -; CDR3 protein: CASRTMTGDNYNSPLHF; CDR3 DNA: TGTGCCAGTAGGACGATGACAGGGGACAATTATAATTCACCCCTCCACTTT
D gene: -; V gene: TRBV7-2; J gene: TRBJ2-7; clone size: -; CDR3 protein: CASSPEEGAQYF; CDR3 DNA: TGTGCCAGCAGCCCAGAGGAGGGAGCGCAGTACTTC
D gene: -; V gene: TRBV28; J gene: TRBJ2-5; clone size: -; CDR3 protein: CASSLLAFQTQYF; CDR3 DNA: TGTGCCAGCAGTTTATTAGCGTTCCAGACCCAGTACTTC
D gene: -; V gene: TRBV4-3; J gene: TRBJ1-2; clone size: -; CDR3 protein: CASSQSPLHREGYTF; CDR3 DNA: TGCGCCAGCAGCCAAAGTCCCCTACATCGGGAGGGCTACACCTTC
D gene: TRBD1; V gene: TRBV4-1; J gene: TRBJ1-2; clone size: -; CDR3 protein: CASSPPTLGQGRGYTF; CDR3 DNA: TGCGCCAGCAGCCCCCCTACCCTTGGACAGGGGAGGGGCTACACCTTC
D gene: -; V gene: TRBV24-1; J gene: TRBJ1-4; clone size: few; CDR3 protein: CATSDFESEKLFF; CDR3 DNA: TGTGCCACCAGTGATTTCGAGTCTGAAAAACTGTTTTTT
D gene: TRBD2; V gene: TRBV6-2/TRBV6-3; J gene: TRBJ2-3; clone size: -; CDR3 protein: CASSYRNAGLAGTDTQYF; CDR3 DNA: TGTGCCAGCAGTTACCGAAATGCGGGACTAGCGGGCACAGATACGCAGTATTTT
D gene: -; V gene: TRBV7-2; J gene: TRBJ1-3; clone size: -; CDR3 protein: CASSLDPGARRGTIYF; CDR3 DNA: TGTGCCAGCAGCTTAGATCCGGGAGCCCGCCGGGGAACCATATATTTT
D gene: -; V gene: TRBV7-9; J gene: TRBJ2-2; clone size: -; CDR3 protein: CASSYRKDTGELFF; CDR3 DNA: TGTGCCAGCAGCTACAGGAAGGACACCGGGGAGCTGTTTTTT
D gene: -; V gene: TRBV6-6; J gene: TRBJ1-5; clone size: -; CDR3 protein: CASSYEVSNQPQHF; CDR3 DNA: TGTGCCAGCAGTTACGAGGTTAGCAATCAGCCCCAGCATTTT
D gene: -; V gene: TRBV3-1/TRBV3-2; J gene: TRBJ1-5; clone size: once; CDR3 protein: CASSQDTGPQHF; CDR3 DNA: TGTGCCAGCAGCCAAGATACCGGGCCCCAGCATTTT
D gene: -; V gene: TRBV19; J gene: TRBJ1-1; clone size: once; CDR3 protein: CASSRFRRGTEAFF; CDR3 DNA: TGTGCCAGTAGTAGGTTCAGGAGGGGCACTGAAGCTTTCTTT
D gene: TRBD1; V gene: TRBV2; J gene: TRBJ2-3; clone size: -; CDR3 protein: CASSDPIRTGDPDTQYF; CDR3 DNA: TGTGCCAGCAGTGACCCCATCCGGACAGGGGACCCCGATACGCAGTATTTT
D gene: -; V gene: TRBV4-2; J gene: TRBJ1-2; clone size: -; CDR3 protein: CASSQDSRPRGGYTF; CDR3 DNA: TGTGCCAGCAGCCAAGATTCCCGGCCCCGGGGAGGCTACACCTTC
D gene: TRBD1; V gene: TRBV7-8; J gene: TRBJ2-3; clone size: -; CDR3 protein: CASSLPGQRTDTQYF; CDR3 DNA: TGTGCCAGCAGCTTACCGGGACAGCGCACAGATACGCAGTATTTT
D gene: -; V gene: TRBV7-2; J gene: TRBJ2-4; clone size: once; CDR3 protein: CASSSIQDSSRLAKNIQYF; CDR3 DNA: TGTGCCAGCAGCTCGATACAGGACAGCAGTCGTTTAGCCAAAAACATTCAGTACTTC
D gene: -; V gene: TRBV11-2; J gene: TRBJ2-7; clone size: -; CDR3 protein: CASSSLPKSRGSYEQYF; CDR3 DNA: TGTGCCAGCAGCTCCTTACCCAAATCCAGGGGTTCCTACGAGCAGTACTTC
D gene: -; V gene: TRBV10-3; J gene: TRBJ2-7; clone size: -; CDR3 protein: CAISDRQAYEQYF; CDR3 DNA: TGTGCCATCAGTGACCGACAGGCTTACGAGCAGTACTTC
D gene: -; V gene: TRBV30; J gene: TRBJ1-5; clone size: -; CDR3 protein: CAWSLQGREFGQPQHF; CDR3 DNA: TGTGCCTGGAGTCTCCAGGGGCGCGAGTTTGGTCAGCCCCAGCATTTT
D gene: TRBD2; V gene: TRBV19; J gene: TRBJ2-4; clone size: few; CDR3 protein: CASSISGGDIQYF; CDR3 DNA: TGTGCCAGTAGTATATCCGGGGGGGACATTCAGTACTTC
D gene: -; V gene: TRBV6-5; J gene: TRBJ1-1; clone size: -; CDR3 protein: CASSYFQGINTEAFF; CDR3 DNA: TGTGCCAGCAGTTACTTTCAGGGTATAAACACTGAAGCTTTCTTT
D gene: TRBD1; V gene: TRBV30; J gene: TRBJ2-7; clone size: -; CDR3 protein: CAWPRQGVYEQYF; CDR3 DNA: TGTGCCTGGCCCCGACAGGGGGTCTACGAGCAGTACTTC
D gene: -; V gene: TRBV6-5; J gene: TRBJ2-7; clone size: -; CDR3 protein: CASSYRASHAYEQYF; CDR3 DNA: TGTGCCAGCAGTTATCGAGCGTCACATGCCTACGAGCAGTACTTC
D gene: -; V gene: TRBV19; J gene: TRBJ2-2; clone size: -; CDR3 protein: CASSILQNTGELFF; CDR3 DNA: TGTGCCAGTAGTATTTTACAGAACACCGGGGAGCTGTTTTTT
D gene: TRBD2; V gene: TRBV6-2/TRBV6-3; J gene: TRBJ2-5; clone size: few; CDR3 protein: CASSSGLATGAQYF; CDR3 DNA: TGTGCCAGCAGTTCGGGACTAGCGACAGGGGCCCAGTACTTC